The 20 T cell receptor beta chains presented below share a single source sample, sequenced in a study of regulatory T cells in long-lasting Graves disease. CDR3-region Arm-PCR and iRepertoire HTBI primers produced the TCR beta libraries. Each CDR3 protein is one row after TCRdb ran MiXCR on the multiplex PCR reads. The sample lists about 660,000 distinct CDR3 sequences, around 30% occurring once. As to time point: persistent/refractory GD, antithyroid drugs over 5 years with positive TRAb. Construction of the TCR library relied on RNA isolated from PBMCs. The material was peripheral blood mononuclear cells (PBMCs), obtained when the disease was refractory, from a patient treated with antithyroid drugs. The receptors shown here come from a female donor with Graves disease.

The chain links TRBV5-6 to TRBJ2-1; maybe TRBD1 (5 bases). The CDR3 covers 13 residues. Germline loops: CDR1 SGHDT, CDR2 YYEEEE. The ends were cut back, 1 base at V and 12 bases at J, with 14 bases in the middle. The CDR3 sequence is CASSLSQGSRQFF. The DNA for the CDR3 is TGTGCCAGCAGCTTGTCGCAGGGTAGTAGGCAGTTCTTC.

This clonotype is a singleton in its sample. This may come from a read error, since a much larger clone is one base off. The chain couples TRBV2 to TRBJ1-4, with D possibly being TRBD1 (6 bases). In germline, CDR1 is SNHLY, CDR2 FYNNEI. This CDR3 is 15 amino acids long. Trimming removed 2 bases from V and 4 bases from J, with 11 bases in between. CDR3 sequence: CASSERGTDNEKLFF. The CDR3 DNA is TGTGCCAGCAGTGAAAGGGGGACGGATAATGAAAAACTGTTTTTT.

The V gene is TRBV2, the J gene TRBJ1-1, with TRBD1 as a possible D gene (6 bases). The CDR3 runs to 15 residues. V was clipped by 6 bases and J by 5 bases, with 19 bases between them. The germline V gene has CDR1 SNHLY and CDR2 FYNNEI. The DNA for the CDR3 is TGTGCCAGCAGCGGACAGAGCTACGTGGGGACTGAAGCTTTCTTT. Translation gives CASSGQSYVGTEAFF.

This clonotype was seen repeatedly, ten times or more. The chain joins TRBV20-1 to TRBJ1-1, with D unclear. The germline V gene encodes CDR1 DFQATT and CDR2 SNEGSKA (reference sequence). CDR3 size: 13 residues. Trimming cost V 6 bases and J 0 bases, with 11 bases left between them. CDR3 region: CSALQKLNTEAFF. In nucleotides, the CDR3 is TGCAGTGCGTTACAGAAACTGAACACTGAAGCTTTCTTT.

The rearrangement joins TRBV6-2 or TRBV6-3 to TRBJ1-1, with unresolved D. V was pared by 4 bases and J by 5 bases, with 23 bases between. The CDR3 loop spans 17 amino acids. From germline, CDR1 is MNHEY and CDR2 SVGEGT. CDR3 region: CASSSNNVRSRRTEAFF. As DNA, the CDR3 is TGTGCCAGCAGTTCAAATAATGTCCGGTCTAGAAGGACTGAAGCTTTCTTT.

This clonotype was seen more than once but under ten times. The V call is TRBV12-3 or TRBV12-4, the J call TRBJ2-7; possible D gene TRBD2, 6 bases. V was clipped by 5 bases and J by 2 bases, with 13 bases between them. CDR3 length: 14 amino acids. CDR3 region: CASSRSTGAYEQYF. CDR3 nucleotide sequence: TGTGCCAGCAGTAGGAGCACGGGAGCCTACGAGCAGTACTTC.

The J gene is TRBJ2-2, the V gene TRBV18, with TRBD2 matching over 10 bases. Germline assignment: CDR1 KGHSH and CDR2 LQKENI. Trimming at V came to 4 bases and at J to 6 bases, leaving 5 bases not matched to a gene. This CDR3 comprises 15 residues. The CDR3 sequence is CASSHLAGVSGELFF. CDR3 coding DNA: TGTGCCAGCTCACATCTAGCGGGAGTTTCCGGGGAGCTGTTTTTT.

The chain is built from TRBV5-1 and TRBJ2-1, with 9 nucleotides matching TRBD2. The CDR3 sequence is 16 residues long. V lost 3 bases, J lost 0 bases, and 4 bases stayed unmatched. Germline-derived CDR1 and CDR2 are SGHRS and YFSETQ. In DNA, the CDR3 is TGCGCCAGCAGCTGGACTAGCGTTGGCTCCTACAATGAGCAGTTCTTC. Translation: CASSWTSVGSYNEQFF.

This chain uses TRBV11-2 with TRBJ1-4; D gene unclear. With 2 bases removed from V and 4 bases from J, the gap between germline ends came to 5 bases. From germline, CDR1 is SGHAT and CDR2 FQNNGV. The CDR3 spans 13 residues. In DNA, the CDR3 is TGTGCCAGCAGCTTACAACTTAATGAAAAACTGTTTTTT. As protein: CASSLQLNEKLFF.

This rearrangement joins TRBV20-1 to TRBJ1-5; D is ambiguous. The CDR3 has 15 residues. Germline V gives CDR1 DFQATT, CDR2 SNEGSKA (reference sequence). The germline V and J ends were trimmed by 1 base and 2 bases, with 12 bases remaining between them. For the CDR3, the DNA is TGCAGTGCTAGAGTGGGATCCATGGGCAATCAGCCCCAGCATTTT. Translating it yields CSARVGSMGNQPQHF.

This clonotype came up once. The CDR3 protein is CASSVSAGGINTEAFF. Written as DNA, the CDR3 is TGTGCCAGCAGCGTTTCCGCAGGGGGCATTAACACTGAAGCTTTCTTT. The V call is TRBV9, the J call TRBJ1-1; 8 positions agree with TRBD1. V lost 2 bases, J lost 2 bases, and 8 bases stayed unmatched. This CDR3 has 16 amino acids. Germline V gene lookup returns CDR1 SGDLS and CDR2 YYNGEE.

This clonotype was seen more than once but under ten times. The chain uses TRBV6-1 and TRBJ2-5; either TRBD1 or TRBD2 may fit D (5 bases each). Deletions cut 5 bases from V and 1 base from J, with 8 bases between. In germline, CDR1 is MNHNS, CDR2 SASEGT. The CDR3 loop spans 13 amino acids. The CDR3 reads CASSRDLQETQYF. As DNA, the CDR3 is TGTGCCAGCAGTAGGGACCTCCAAGAGACCCAGTACTTC.

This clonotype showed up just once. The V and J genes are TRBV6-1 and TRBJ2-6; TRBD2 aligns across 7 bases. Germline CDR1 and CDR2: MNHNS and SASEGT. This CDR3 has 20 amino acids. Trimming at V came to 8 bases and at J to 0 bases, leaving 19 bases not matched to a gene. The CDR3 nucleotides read TGTGCCAGCCCCTCGACGGCCCAGCGGGAAACTTTCTCTGGGGCCAACGTCCTGACTTTC. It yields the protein CASPSTAQRETFSGANVLTF.

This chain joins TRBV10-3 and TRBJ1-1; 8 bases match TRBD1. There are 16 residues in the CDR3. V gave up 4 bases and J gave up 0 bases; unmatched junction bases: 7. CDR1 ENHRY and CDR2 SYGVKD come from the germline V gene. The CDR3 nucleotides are TGTGCCATCAGTGGGGCCCTGGACAGGGTGAACACTGAAGCTTTCTTT. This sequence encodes CAISGALDRVNTEAFF.

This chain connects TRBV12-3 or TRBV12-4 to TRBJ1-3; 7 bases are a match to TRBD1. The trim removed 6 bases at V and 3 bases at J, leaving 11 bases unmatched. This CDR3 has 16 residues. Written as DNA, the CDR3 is TGTGCCAGCAGGCCCGCAGACAGGGCGGGTGGAAACACCATATATTTT. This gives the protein CASRPADRAGGNTIYF.

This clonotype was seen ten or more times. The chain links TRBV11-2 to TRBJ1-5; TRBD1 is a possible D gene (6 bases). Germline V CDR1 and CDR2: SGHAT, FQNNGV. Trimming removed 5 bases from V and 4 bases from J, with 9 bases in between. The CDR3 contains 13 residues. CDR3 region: CASSGGLNQPQHF. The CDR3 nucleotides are TGTGCCAGCAGCGGGGGCCTGAATCAGCCCCAGCATTTT.

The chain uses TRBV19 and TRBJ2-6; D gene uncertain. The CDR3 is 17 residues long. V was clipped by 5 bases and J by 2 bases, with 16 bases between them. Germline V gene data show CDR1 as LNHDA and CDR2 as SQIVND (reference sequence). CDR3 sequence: CASSPRTVVAGANVLTF. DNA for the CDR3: TGTGCCAGTAGTCCAAGGACGGTGGTTGCTGGGGCCAACGTCCTGACTTTC. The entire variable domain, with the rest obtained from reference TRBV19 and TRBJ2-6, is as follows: DGGITQSPKYLFRKEGQNVTLSCEQNLNHDAMYWYRQDPGQGLRLIYYSQIVNDFQKGDIAEGYSVSREKKESFPLTVTSAQKNPTAFYLCASSPRTVVAGANVLTFGAGSRLTVL.

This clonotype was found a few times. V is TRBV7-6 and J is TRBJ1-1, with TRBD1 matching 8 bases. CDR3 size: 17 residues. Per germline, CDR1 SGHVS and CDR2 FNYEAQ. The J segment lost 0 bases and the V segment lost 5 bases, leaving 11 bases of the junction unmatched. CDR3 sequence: CASSLKRTGRVNTEAFF. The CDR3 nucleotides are TGTGCCAGCAGCCTGAAGAGGACAGGGCGGGTGAACACTGAAGCTTTCTTT.

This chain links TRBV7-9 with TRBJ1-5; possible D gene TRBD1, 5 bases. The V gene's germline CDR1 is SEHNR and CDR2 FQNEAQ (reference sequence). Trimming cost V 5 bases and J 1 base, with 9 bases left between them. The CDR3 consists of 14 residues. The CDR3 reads CASSTDMSNQPQHF. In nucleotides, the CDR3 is TGTGCCAGCAGCACGGACATGAGCAATCAGCCCCAGCATTTT. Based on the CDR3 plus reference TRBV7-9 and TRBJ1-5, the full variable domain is DTGVSQNPRHKITKRGQNVTFRCDPISEHNRLYWYRQTLGQGPEFLTYFQNEAQLEKSRLLSDRFSAERPKGSFSTLEIQRTEQGDSAMYLCASSTDMSNQPQHFGDGTRLSIL.

CDR3 in DNA: TGTGCCAGCATCGGTGTTCAGGGGGCGGGTGGCTACACCTTC. Amino acid sequence: CASIGVQGAGGYTF. The chain employs TRBV2 and TRBJ1-2, with TRBD1 matching over 8 bases. The CDR3 is 14 residues long. Losses at the gene ends were 7 bases for V and 7 bases for J; bases not matched to a gene: 11. CDR1 and CDR2 from the germline V gene are SNHLY and FYNNEI.